One and the same sample provided the 10 T cell receptor beta chains below, sequenced in a study of blood T cells in healthy people across ages. Through a sample-barcoded 5' primer and a J-beta primer mix, a second PCR was run for about 7 to 12 cycles. TCRdb re-analysed the 5' RACE reads in MiXCR, keeping a single row per CDR3 protein. The table records almost 1 million distinct CDR3 sequences, 51% of them present only once. The sequenced sample was blood. These receptors came from a woman aged 55-75 years in good health.

V and J are TRBV28 and TRBJ2-4; 10 bases are a match to TRBD2. With the DNA end fitting TRBJ2-7 better, the J assignment may be wrong. The CDR3 runs 15 residues. CDR1 and CDR2 from the germline V gene are MDHEN and SYDVKM. The CDR3 sequence is CASSLLLAGLYEQYF. The CDR3 bases are TGTGCCAGCAGTTTACTACTAGCGGGACTCTACGAGCAGTACTTC.

This clonotype showed up just a few times. The chain combines TRBV7-2 with TRBJ2-5; 7 nucleotides agree with TRBD1. The CDR3 has 16 amino acids. V trimming: 6 bases; J trimming: 0 bases; junction bases outside the gene matches: 10. Germline V gene lookup returns CDR1 SGHTA and CDR2 FQGNSA. CDR3 in DNA: TGTGCCAGCAGAGTAACGGGACAGTTGTACCAAGAGACCCAGTACTTC. Amino acids: CASRVTGQLYQETQYF.

The chain uses TRBV2 and TRBJ1-2; D remains unclear. The V end was cut by 3 bases, the J end by 6 bases, with 8 bases between. Germline V lookup: CDR1 SNHLY, CDR2 FYNNEI. The CDR3 runs to 12 residues. CDR3 bases: TGTGCCAGCAGTGAGGGGAGGAATGGCTACACCTTC. Translating it yields CASSEGRNGYTF. The whole variable domain, filled in from reference TRBV2 and TRBJ1-2, reads EPEVTQTPSHQVTQMGQEVILRCVPISNHLYFYWYRQILGQKVEFLVSFYNNEISEKSEIFDDQFSVERPDGSNFTLKIRSTKLEDSAMYFCASSEGRNGYTFGSGTRLTVV.

In its sample, this clonotype was seen once. The chain joins TRBV9 to TRBJ2-5, with TRBD2 identical over 7 bases. Germline V gene lookup returns CDR1 SGDLS and CDR2 YYNGEE. V trimming: 7 bases; J trimming: 2 bases; junction bases outside the gene matches: 8. This CDR3 is 14 amino acids long. CDR3 residues: CASGEGSWQETQYF. DNA for the CDR3: TGTGCCAGCGGGGAGGGCAGTTGGCAAGAGACCCAGTACTTC.

The chain links TRBV4-1 to TRBJ2-5; D gene ambiguous. The J call is uncertain, as TRBJ2-7 better fits the DNA end. The germline V gene has CDR1 MGHRA and CDR2 YSYEKL. CDR3 length equals 15 residues. The CDR3 protein is CASSLARTVPYEQYF. The DNA of the CDR3 is TGCGCCAGCAGCCTCGCCAGGACGGTACCCTACGAGCAGTACTTC.

The V gene is TRBV7-2, the J gene TRBJ2-1; 10 bases match TRBD1. Germline CDR1 SGHTA, CDR2 FQGNSA. V trimming: 5 bases; J trimming: 11 bases; junction bases outside the gene matches: 15. The CDR3 is 16 residues long. The CDR3 bases are TGTGCCAGCAGCCCCCGAATCGGACAGGGGGTTTCCAAGCAGTTCTTC. This translates into CASSPRIGQGVSKQFF.

This clonotype was recorded many times. The chain is built from TRBV20-1 and TRBJ2-1; 8 nucleotides line up with TRBD2. The CDR3 runs to 14 residues. The germline V gene encodes CDR1 DFQATT and CDR2 SNEGSKA (reference sequence). V lost 4 bases and J lost 0; bases outside the gene matches: 2. The chain's CDR3 is CSAISGSSYNEQFF. CDR3 DNA sequence: TGCAGTGCTATCAGCGGGAGCTCCTACAATGAGCAGTTCTTC.

The chain combines TRBV2 with TRBJ2-6; 10 nucleotides align to TRBD1. The CDR3 spans 19 residues. With V trimmed by 7 bases and J by 4 bases, 16 bases remained unmatched. Germline values: CDR1 SNHLY, CDR2 FYNNEI. CDR3 in amino acids: CASTLRGTGALSGANVLTF. The CDR3 nucleotides read TGTGCCAGCACCTTAAGAGGGACAGGGGCTTTATCCGGGGCCAACGTCCTGACTTTC. The full variable domain, its missing parts supplied by reference TRBV2 and TRBJ2-6, is EPEVTQTPSHQVTQMGQEVILRCVPISNHLYFYWYRQILGQKVEFLVSFYNNEISEKSEIFDDQFSVERPDGSNFTLKIRSTKLEDSAMYFCASTLRGTGALSGANVLTFGAGSRLTVL.

This chain joins TRBV28 and TRBJ2-5; possibly TRBD1 for D (6 bases). The CDR3 length is 14 residues. Germline V CDR1 and CDR2: MDHEN, SYDVKM. V was trimmed by 3 bases and J by 4 bases, leaving 12 bases between them. CDR3 protein: CASSFLGARETQYF. In DNA form, the CDR3 reads TGTGCCAGCAGTTTTTTGGGGGCACGAGAGACCCAGTACTTC.

The chain links TRBV2 to TRBJ1-4, with a tentative D call TRBD1 (5 bases). V shed 7 bases and J shed 5 bases, with 11 bases lying between them. The CDR3 runs 13 residues. Germline V gives CDR1 SNHLY, CDR2 FYNNEI. The CDR3 coding sequence is TGTGCCAGCACCCCCGGGACGAATGAAAAACTGTTTTTT. As protein: CASTPGTNEKLFF.